This T cell receptor beta chain was sequenced during a study of T-cell memory formation after mild COVID-19. Whole-study results and caveats: Pre-infection memory contained some responding clones, which suggested that cross-reactive memory had joined. From day 15 to 85, contracting clones were balanced between CD4 and CD8, whereas later expanders leaned toward CD4+.

TCRdb ran MiXCR on the 5' RACE reads and lists one entry per CDR3 protein. The sample consists of fewer than 40,000 distinct CDR3 sequences, approximately 7.7% of them appearing once. A word on this clonotype: Its antigen remains unidentified.

The CDR3 is 14 amino acids. With V trimmed by 6 bases and J by 5 bases, 9 bases remained unmatched. Germline V gene data show CDR1 as DFQATT and CDR2 as SNEGSKA (reference sequence). The sequencing input was PBMCs or a T cell subset sorted from them (not recorded which). The chain combines TRBV20-1 with TRBJ1-5; 8 bases agree with TRBD1. The clonotype originates from a man aged 18 to 30 who had mild COVID-19 (a few samples of this study predate the infection). Cell type and time point are not known. Written as DNA, the CDR3 is TGCAGTGCGGTCCGAGACAGGGGTTATCAGCCCCAGCATTTT. It codes for CSAVRDRGYQPQHF.